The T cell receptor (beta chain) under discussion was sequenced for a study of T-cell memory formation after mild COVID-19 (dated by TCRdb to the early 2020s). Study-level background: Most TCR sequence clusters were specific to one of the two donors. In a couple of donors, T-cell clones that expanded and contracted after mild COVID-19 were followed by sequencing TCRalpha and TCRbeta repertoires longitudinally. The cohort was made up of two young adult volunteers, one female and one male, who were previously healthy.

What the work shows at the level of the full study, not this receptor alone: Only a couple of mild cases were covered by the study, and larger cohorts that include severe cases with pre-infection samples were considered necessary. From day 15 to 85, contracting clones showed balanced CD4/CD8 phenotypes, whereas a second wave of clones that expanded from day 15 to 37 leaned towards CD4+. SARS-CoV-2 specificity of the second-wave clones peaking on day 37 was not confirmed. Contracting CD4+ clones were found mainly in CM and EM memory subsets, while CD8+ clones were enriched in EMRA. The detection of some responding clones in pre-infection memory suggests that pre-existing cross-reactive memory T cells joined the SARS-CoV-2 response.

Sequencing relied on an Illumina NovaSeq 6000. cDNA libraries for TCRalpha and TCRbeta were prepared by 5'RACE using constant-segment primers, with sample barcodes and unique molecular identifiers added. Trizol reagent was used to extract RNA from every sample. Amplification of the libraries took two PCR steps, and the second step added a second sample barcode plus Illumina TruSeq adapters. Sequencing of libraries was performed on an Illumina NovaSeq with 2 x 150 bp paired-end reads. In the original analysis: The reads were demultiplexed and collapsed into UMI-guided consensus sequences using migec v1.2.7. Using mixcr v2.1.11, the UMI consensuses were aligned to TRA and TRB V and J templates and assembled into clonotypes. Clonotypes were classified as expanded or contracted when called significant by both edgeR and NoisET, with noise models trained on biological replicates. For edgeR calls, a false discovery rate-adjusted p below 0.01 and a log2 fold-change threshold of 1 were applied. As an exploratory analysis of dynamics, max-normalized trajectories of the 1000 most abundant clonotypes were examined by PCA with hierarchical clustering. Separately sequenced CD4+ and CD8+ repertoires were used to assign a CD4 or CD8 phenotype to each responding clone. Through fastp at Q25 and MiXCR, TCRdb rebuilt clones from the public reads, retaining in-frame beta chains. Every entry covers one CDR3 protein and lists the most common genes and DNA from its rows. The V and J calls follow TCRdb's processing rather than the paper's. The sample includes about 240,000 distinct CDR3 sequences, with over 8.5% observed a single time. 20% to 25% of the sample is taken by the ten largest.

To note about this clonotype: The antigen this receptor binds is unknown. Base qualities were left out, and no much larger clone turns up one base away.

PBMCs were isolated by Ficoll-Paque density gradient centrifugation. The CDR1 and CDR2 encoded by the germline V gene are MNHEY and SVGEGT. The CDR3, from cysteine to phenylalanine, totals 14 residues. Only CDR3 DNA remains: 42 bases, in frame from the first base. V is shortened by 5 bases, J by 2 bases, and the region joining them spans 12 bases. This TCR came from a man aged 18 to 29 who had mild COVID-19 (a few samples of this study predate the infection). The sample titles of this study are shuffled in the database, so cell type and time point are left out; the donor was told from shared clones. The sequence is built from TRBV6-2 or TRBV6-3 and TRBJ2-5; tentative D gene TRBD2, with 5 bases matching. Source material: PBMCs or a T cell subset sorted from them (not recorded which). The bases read TGTGCCAGCAGTCGACGGACTGTTCAAGAGACCCAGTACTTC. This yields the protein CASSRRTVQETQYF.